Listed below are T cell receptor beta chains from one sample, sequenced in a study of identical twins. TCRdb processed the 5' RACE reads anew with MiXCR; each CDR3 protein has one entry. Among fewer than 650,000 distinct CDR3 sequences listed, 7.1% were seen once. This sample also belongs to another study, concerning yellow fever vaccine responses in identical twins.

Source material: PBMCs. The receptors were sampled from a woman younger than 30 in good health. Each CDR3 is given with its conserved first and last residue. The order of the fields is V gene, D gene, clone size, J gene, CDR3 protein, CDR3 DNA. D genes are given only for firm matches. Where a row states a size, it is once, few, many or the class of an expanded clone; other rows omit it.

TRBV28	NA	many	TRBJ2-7	CASSFRLGEQYF	TGTGCCAGCAGTTTTAGATTGGGTGAGCAGTACTTC
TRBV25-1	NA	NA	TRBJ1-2	CASSEYMGTPLLGYTF	TGTGCCAGCAGTGAATACATGGGGACACCTTTACTCGGCTACACCTTC
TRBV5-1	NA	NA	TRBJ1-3	CASSYGGGSGNTIYF	TGCGCCAGCAGCTATGGAGGGGGCTCTGGAAACACCATATATTTT
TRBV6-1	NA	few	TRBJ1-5	CASSEMENQPQHF	TGTGCCAGCAGTGAAATGGAGAATCAGCCCCAGCATTTT
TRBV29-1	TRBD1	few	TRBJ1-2	CSVGTGAYGYTF	TGCAGCGTTGGGACAGGGGCCTATGGCTACACCTTC
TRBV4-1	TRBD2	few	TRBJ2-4	CASSHELAGDGTKNIQYF	TGCGCCAGCAGCCACGAACTAGCGGGAGACGGAACCAAAAACATTCAGTACTTC
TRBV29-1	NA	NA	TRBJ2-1	CSVEMGDSSSYNEQFF	TGCAGCGTTGAAATGGGGGACTCGAGCTCCTACAATGAGCAGTTCTTC
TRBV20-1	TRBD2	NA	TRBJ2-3	CSARSTSGADTQYF	TGCAGTGCTAGAAGTACTAGCGGGGCTGATACGCAGTATTTT
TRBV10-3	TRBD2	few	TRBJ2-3	CAISEPQLAGGLDTQYF	TGTGCCATCAGTGAGCCACAACTAGCGGGGGGGCTGGATACGCAGTATTTT
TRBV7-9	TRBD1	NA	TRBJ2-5	CASSSGTGGVETQYF	TGTGCCAGCAGCTCGGGGACAGGAGGGGTGGAGACCCAGTACTTC
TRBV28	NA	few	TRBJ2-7	CASLRSGGPEYEQYF	TGTGCCAGCTTGAGGTCGGGGGGCCCTGAATACGAGCAGTACTTC
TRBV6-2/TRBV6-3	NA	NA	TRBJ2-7	CAALEQYF	TGTGCCGCGCTGGAGCAGTACTTC
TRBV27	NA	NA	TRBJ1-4	CASSFGAAEKLFF	TGTGCCAGCAGTTTTGGGGCGGCTGAAAAACTGTTTTTT
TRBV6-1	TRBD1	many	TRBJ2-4	CASGQGAQNIQYF	TGTGCCAGCGGACAGGGGGCGCAAAACATTCAGTACTTC
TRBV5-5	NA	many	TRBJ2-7	CASDAGIGYEQYF	TGTGCCAGCGATGCAGGGATTGGCTACGAGCAGTACTTC
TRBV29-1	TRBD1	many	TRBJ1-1	CSVWTGPGDTEAFF	TGCAGCGTCTGGACAGGGCCAGGCGACACTGAAGCTTTCTTT
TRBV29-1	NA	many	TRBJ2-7	CSARLGSSYEQYF	TGCAGCGCTCGACTAGGGAGCTCCTACGAGCAGTACTTC
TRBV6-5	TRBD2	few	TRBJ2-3	CASSYLTSGDDTQYF	TGTGCCAGCAGTTACCTTACTAGCGGTGATGATACGCAGTATTTT
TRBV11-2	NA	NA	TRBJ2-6	CASRRTVSGANVLTF	TGTGCCAGCAGACGGACAGTCTCTGGGGCCAACGTCCTGACTTTC
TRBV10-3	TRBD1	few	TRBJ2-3	CAISRGPGQSTDTQYF	TGTGCCATCAGCCGAGGACCGGGACAGAGCACAGATACGCAGTATTTT
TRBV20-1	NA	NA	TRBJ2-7	CSARASAYASYEQYF	TGCAGTGCTAGAGCGTCGGCTTACGCCTCCTACGAGCAGTACTTC
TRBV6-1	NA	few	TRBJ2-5	CASSRDSRYQETQYF	TGTGCCAGCAGCCGGGACTCCCGGTACCAAGAGACCCAGTACTTC
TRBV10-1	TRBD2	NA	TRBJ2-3	CASSDPTSGSGDTQYF	TGCGCCAGCAGTGACCCTACTAGCGGGAGCGGTGATACGCAGTATTTT
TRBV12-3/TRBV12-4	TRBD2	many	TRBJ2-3	CASSYRSGRTDTQYF	TGTGCCAGCAGTTATCGTAGCGGGAGAACAGATACGCAGTATTTT
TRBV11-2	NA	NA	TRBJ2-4	CASSRPGTIVGVYF	TGTGCCAGCAGCCGGCCCGGGACCATAGTAGGCGTCTACTTC
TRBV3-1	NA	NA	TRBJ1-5	CASSQDLLTGVNSNQPQHF	TGTGCCAGCAGCCAAGACCTCCTGACAGGCGTCAATAGCAATCAGCCCCAGCATTTT
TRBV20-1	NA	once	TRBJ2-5	CSVPGLSQETQYF	TGCAGTGTTCCGGGACTCAGCCAAGAGACCCAGTACTTC
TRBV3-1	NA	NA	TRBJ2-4	CASSQDRGGTQYF	TGTGCCAGCAGCCAAGACCGGGGTGGGACTCAGTACTTC
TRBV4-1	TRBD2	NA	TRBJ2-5	CASSQVKAGGRETQYF	TGCGCCAGCAGCCAAGTGAAAGCGGGGGGCCGGGAGACCCAGTACTTC
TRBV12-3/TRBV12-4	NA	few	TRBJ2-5	CASSGAVARETQYF	TGTGCCAGCAGTGGGGCTGTGGCACGAGAGACCCAGTACTTC
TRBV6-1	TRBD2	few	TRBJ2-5	CASRVAGGVKNGAQYF	TGTGCCAGCAGGGTAGCGGGGGGGGTAAAGAATGGAGCCCAGTACTTC
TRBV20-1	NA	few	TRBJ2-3	CSARDFQTSTDTQYF	TGCAGTGCTAGAGATTTTCAGACTAGCACAGATACGCAGTATTTT
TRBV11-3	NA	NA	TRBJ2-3	CASSSWSGTQYF	TGTGCCAGCAGCTCGTGGTCGGGAACCCAGTATTTT
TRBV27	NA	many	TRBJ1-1	CASSLSYWNEAFF	TGTGCCAGCAGTTTATCCTATTGGAATGAAGCTTTCTTT
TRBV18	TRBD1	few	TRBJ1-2	CASSPSGGGEGYTF	TGTGCCAGCTCACCGAGTGGAGGGGGCGAGGGCTACACCTTC
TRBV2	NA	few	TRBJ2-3	CARIHDPSTDTQYF	TGTGCCAGGATTCATGATCCTAGCACAGATACGCAGTATTTT
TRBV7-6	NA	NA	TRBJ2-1	CASSLSGERGNEQFF	TGTGCCAGCAGCTTATCGGGGGAGCGTGGAAATGAGCAGTTCTTC
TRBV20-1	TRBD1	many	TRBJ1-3	CSATRQGAGNTIYF	TGCAGTGCAACCCGACAGGGGGCGGGAAACACCATATATTTT
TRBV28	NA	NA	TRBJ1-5	CASSSPSPGNQPQHF	TGTGCCAGCAGTTCCCCCTCCCCAGGGAATCAGCCCCAGCATTTT
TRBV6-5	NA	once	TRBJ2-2	CASSYLGGTGGLFF	TGTGCCAGCAGTTACTTAGGGGGCACCGGGGGGCTGTTTTTT
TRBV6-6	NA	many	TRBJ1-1	CASSYEVITEAFF	TGTGCCAGCAGTTACGAGGTTATCACTGAAGCTTTCTTT
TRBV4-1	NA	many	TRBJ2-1	CASSKAGPSNEQFF	TGCGCCAGCAGCAAGGCGGGGCCTTCCAATGAGCAGTTCTTC
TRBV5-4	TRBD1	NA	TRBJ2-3	CASSPPDYRGITDTQYF	TGTGCCAGCAGCCCCCCGGATTACAGGGGGATCACAGATACGCAGTATTTT
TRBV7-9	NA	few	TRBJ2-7	CASSSSNPRKYF	TGTGCCAGCAGCTCATCCAACCCCCGAAAGTACTTC
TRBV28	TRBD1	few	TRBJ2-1	CASSWDRGQTEFF	TGTGCCAGCAGTTGGGACAGGGGGCAGACCGAGTTCTTC
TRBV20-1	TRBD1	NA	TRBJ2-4	CSGGYQGVIDIQYF	TGCAGTGGGGGCTATCAGGGGGTAATCGACATTCAGTACTTC
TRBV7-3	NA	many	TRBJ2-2	CASSLTSGNTGELFF	TGTGCCAGCAGCTTAACTAGCGGGAACACCGGGGAGCTGTTTTTT
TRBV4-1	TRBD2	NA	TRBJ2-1	CASSQDYGRAGDEQFF	TGCGCCAGCAGCCAAGATTACGGGAGGGCGGGCGATGAGCAGTTCTTC
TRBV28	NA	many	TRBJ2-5	CASSISGGGETQYF	TGTGCCAGCAGTATTAGCGGAGGGGGGGAGACCCAGTACTTC
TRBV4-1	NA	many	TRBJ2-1	CASSQDHEQFF	TGCGCCAGCAGCCAAGACCATGAGCAGTTCTTC
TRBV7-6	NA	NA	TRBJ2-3	CASSLGGVTQYF	TGTGCCAGCAGCTTAGGCGGGGTGACGCAGTATTTT
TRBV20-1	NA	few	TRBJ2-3	CSAPRRRGTSTDTQYF	TGCAGTGCCCCCCGACGGCGGGGAACTAGCACAGATACGCAGTATTTT
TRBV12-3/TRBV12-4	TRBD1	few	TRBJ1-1	CASSLSVGQGKGGFF	TGTGCCAGCAGTTTATCGGTTGGACAGGGAAAAGGAGGTTTCTTT
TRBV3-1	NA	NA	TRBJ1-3	CASSETGSGNTIYF	TGTGCCAGCAGCGAAACAGGCTCTGGAAACACCATATATTTT